Listed below are T cell receptor beta chains from one sample, sequenced in a study of T cells after yellow fever vaccination. One entry per CDR3 protein, called by TCRdb with MiXCR from the 5' RACE reads. This sample carries hundreds of thousands of distinct CDR3 sequences, roughly 4% of them seen once, and the ten largest clones take less than 25%. The starting material was PBMCs, obtained on the day of the yellow fever booster vaccination. Receptors were obtained from a man aged 18 to 29 who received the YFV17D yellow fever vaccine. Both conserved end residues are part of each CDR3. The D gene is left open where the match is weak. A clone size is listed for some rows: how often the clone was seen (once, few, many), or a class if it is expanded.

TRBJ2-7,many,TRBV7-2,NA,14,TGTGCCAGCAGCTTAGGAGGGGAGATAGACGAGCAGTACTTC,CASSLGGEIDEQYF
TRBJ1-2,many,TRBV4-1,NA,14,TGCGCCAGCAGCCAAGATCCGGGGTGGAATGGCTACACCTTC,CASSQDPGWNGYTF
TRBJ1-2,many,TRBV29-1,NA,11,TGCAGCGTTAAGGGCGACTATGGCTACACCTTC,CSVKGDYGYTF
TRBJ2-1,many,TRBV29-1,TRBD1,11,TGCAGCGCCGAGCAGACAGGGGAACAGTTCTTC,CSAEQTGEQFF
TRBJ2-3,few,TRBV9,NA,16,TGTGCCAGCAGCTCCAGACAGCGAGGGTTAACAGATACGCAGTATTTT,CASSSRQRGLTDTQYF
TRBJ2-4,NA,TRBV18,TRBD1,19,TGTGCCAGCTCACCCTCCGTGCGACAGGGGCGTTTTGTCAAAAACATTCAGTACTTC,CASSPSVRQGRFVKNIQYF
TRBJ2-3,many,TRBV5-1,NA,14,TGCGCCAGCAGCTTCTGGCCGATGCCAGATACGCAGTATTTT,CASSFWPMPDTQYF
TRBJ2-1,NA,TRBV12-3/TRBV12-4,NA,11,TGTGCCACCGGAAGGAGTTTGGAGCAGTTCTTC,CATGRSLEQFF
TRBJ2-3,NA,TRBV15,NA,15,TGTGCCACCAGCACCGGGAGCTCGGGCACAGATACGCAGTATTTT,CATSTGSSGTDTQYF
TRBJ2-7,NA,TRBV20-1,NA,11,TGCAGTGCTAGAGGAGGGACCGAGCAGTACTTC,CSARGGTEQYF
TRBJ1-1,many,TRBV7-9,NA,15,TGTGCCAGCAGGGTCGTGGGGCGGAAGAGGACTGAAGCTTTCTTT,CASRVVGRKRTEAFF
TRBJ2-1,few,TRBV5-6,TRBD1,16,TGTGCCAGCAGTTATACCCGACAGGGCTTGGGTAATGAGCAGTTCTTC,CASSYTRQGLGNEQFF
TRBJ2-1,many,TRBV7-2,TRBD1,18,TGTGCCAGCAGCTTAACCTCATCCCGGGGCAGGGGGCAGAATGAGCAGTTCTTC,CASSLTSSRGRGQNEQFF